This TCR beta chain was identified in a study of T cell responses to AZD1222 COVID-19 vaccine. Study-wide results and caveats: Only a handful of AZD1222 recipients tested seropositive at baseline. Donors were chiefly white British, with a greater number of females, and clonal diversity was perhaps underestimated.

There are 16 residues in the CDR3. V was cut by 4 bases and J by 7 bases, with 19 bases left in between. Germline CDR1 and CDR2: SGHTA and FQGNSA. Using immunoSEQ multiplex PCR, the repertoire was profiled, and TCRdb retains in-frame clones only, with some absent. The sample consists of around 140,000 clones, around 90% of them appearing once. In the case of this clone: Its antigen is currently unknown.

Specimen: peripheral blood, collected on day 0 of AZD1222 vaccination. The rearrangement joins TRBV7-2 to TRBJ2-2; TRBD2 might be the D (7 bases). This receptor was taken from an adult in good health. The CDR3 spells CASSYAAGGQSGELFF. In DNA, the CDR3 is TGTGCCAGCAGCTACGCCGCCGGGGGGCAAAGCGGGGAGCTGTTTTTT. The whole variable domain, remainder taken from reference TRBV7-2 and TRBJ2-2, is GAGVSQSPSNKVTEKGKDVELRCDPISGHTALYWYRQSLGQGLEFLIYFQGNSAPDKSGLPSDRFSAERTGGSVSTLTIQRTQQEDSAVYLCASSYAAGGQSGELFFGEGSRLTVL.